One and the same sample provided the 32 T cell receptor beta chains below, sequenced in a study of T cells in Graves' hyperthyroidism and ophthalmopathy (dated by TCRdb to about 2019). The method behind the library was multiplex PCR. Instrument on record: Illumina HiSeq 2000. Amplification of TCR beta CDR3 regions was carried out from RNA transcripts. The first round of RT-PCR for the TCR CDR3 was performed with the HTBI primer set and the Qiagen OneStep RT-PCR kit. TCRdb handled the public reads itself, with Q25 trimming in fastp and clone calling in MiXCR, and kept productive beta chains. One record per CDR3 amino acid sequence lists the most common genes and DNA. The sample includes hundreds of thousands of distinct CDR3 sequences, with less than 25% observed a single time. Approximately 30% of the sample lies in the top ten. What was sequenced was blood. These receptors came from a man aged 30 to 45 with Graves' ophthalmopathy.

Details on this clonotype: This may arise from a read error, as a much more abundant clone is one base away. Here the CDR3 DNA reads TGTGCCAGCAGCCCGGGACTAGCGAGCGCTGCCGGGGAGCTGTTTTTT. Protein: CASSPGLASAAGELFF. The rearrangement uses TRBV3-2 and TRBJ2-2; the D call of TRBD2 is as the table states it, not checked on the DNA. TRBV3-2 is flagged as a pseudogene. This CDR3 has 16 residues.

The CDR3 loop is CASSAEPQGIGYTF. The CDR3 nucleotides read TGTGCCAGCAGTGCCGAGCCACAGGGGATCGGCTACACCTTC. V and J are TRBV6-4 and TRBJ1-2, with 7 bases matching TRBD1. CDR3 size: 14 residues. With 4 bases clipped from V and 8 bases from J, the junction kept 10 bases outside the gene matches. Germline values: CDR1 MRHNA, CDR2 SNTAGT.

Only a few counts were recorded for this clonotype. The chain is built from TRBV28 and TRBJ1-2; D unresolved. Germline V gives CDR1 MDHEN, CDR2 SYDVKM. This CDR3 comprises 13 residues. Between the trimmed V and J ends, which lost 6 bases and 1 base, there was a span of 9 bases. CDR3 sequence reads: CASSGKVNYGYTF. The CDR3 region has the DNA TGTGCCAGCAGCGGTAAAGTTAACTATGGCTACACCTTC.

The chain has TRBV2 and TRBJ2-5; D gene unclear. CDR1 is SNHLY, CDR2 FYNNEI, per germline. The CDR3 covers 13 residues. Trimming stripped 7 bases from V and 0 bases from J, with 9 bases between. CDR3 nucleotides: TGTGCCAGCATTACAGTGAACCAAGAGACCCAGTACTTC. As protein: CASITVNQETQYF.

There are many counts of this clonotype. The V call is TRBV10-3, the J call TRBJ2-7, with D unresolved. The CDR3 runs to 16 residues. Trimming cost V 4 bases and J 0 bases, with 16 bases left between them. The germline V gene encodes CDR1 ENHRY and CDR2 SYGVKD. CDR3 sequence reads: CAISGREDGNSYEQYF. The CDR3 DNA is TGTGCCATCAGTGGCCGCGAGGACGGAAACTCCTACGAGCAGTACTTC.

A few counts support this clonotype. This chain uses TRBV10-3 with TRBJ2-1; 9 positions agree with TRBD1. The V and J ends lost 5 bases and 8 bases, in that order; junction bases with no gene match: 10. The CDR3 contains 15 residues. Germline assignment: CDR1 ENHRY and CDR2 SYGVKD. CDR3: CAISSRTGASDEQFF. The CDR3 DNA follows: TGTGCCATCAGTTCTAGGACAGGGGCGTCCGATGAGCAGTTCTTC.

The rearrangement uses TRBV4-2 and TRBJ2-7; D perhaps matches TRBD1 (5 bases). The V gene's germline CDR1 is LGHNA and CDR2 YNFKEQ. The CDR3 has 17 residues. Between the trimmed V and J ends, which lost 0 bases and 3 bases, there was a span of 18 bases. The CDR3 protein is CASSQEPPGWASYEQYF. DNA of the CDR3: TGTGCCAGCAGCCAAGAACCACCAGGGTGGGCTAGCTACGAGCAGTACTTC.

Ten or more counts support this clonotype. DNA of the CDR3: TGTGCCAGCAGTTCGTGGCGGGACTCCTACGAGCAGTACTTC. Its translation: CASSSWRDSYEQYF. The chain is built from TRBV28 and TRBJ2-7; tentatively, D is TRBD2 (6 bases). The germline V gene has CDR1 MDHEN and CDR2 SYDVKM. The CDR3 totals 14 residues. The V end was cut by 4 bases, the J end by 0 bases, with 10 bases between. Combining the CDR3 with reference TRBV28 and TRBJ2-7 gives the whole variable domain DVKVTQSSRYLVKRTGEKVFLECVQDMDHENMFWYRQDPGLGLRLIYFSYDVKMKEKGDIPEGYSVSREKKERFSLILESASTNQTSMYLCASSSWRDSYEQYFGPGTRLTVT.

V is TRBV10-1 and J is TRBJ2-2, with TRBD1 identical over 9 bases. Germline CDR1 reads WNHNN; CDR2 reads SYGVQD (reference sequence). V shed 4 bases, J shed 5 bases, and the junction held 2 bases outside the gene matches. CDR3 length: 14 residues. The CDR3 sequence is CASSVDRGTGELFF. For the CDR3, the DNA is TGCGCCAGCAGTGTGGACAGGGGTACCGGGGAGCTGTTTTTT.

The table lists this clonotype with a few counts. The chain uses TRBV27 and TRBJ2-2, with TRBD2 matching over 7 bases. Germline V gives CDR1 MNHEY, CDR2 SMNVEV (reference sequence). This CDR3 is built from 18 residues. V was pared by 7 bases and J by 0 bases, with 14 bases of the junction left unmatched. This CDR3 is CASTSGWLAAANTGELFF. CDR3 in DNA: TGTGCCAGCACTTCAGGATGGCTAGCGGCAGCGAACACCGGGGAGCTGTTTTTT.

V gene TRBV6-1 combines with J gene TRBJ1-2; a weak D match, TRBD1 (5 bases). The germline V gene encodes CDR1 MNHNS and CDR2 SASEGT. The CDR3 contains 15 residues. V lost 2 bases, J lost 5 bases, and 15 bases lay in between. CDR3 sequence: CASSEIQQGRYGYTF. CDR3 DNA: TGTGCCAGCAGTGAAATCCAGCAGGGAAGATATGGCTACACCTTC.

The sample holds many counts of this clonotype. This chain joins TRBV28 and TRBJ2-7, with TRBD2 matching 7 bases. The CDR3 contains 15 residues. CDR1 is MDHEN and CDR2 is SYDVKM in the germline V gene. Unmatched junction bases numbered 13, after V lost 7 bases and J lost 4 bases. DNA for the CDR3: TGTGCCAGCATCGGGCTAGCGGAGGCCCCTTACGAGCAGTACTTC. This codes for CASIGLAEAPYEQYF.

This clonotype is labeled as medium-sized (0.01 to 0.1%). The chain combines TRBV29-1 with TRBJ2-7; weak D call: TRBD1 (5 bases). Germline V CDR1 and CDR2: SQVTM, ANQGSEA. V lost 4 bases to trimming and J lost 1 base, with 11 bases between them. This CDR3 region has 13 residues. This CDR3 is CSVVTDKSYEQYF. The CDR3 DNA reads TGCAGCGTTGTGACGGACAAGTCCTACGAGCAGTACTTC.

This clonotype was detected ten times or more. The rearrangement links TRBV7-3 to TRBJ2-1; maybe TRBD2 (5 bases). This CDR3 has 13 residues. Germline CDR1 reads SGHTA; CDR2 reads FQGTGA. With 6 bases removed from V and 4 bases from J, the gap between germline ends came to 10 bases. The CDR3 sequence is CASSSGLYNEQFF. In DNA form, the CDR3 reads TGTGCCAGCAGTTCCGGACTGTACAATGAGCAGTTCTTC.

This clonotype was observed many times. The CDR3 sequence: CASSREGDSYNEQFF. The CDR3 DNA sequence: TGTGCCAGCTCACGGGAGGGGGATTCCTACAATGAGCAGTTCTTC. The chain recombines TRBV18 with TRBJ2-1; D might be TRBD2 (7 bases). The V end was cut by 4 bases, the J end by 1 base, with 11 bases between. Germline values: CDR1 KGHSH, CDR2 LQKENI. The CDR3 has 15 residues.

This clonotype was counted many times. V usage is TRBV6-1 and J usage is TRBJ1-5, with unresolved D. The CDR3 spans 16 residues. V gave up 5 bases and J gave up 0 bases, with 14 bases separating them. Per the germline V gene, CDR1 is MNHNS and CDR2 is SASEGT. In DNA, the CDR3 is TGTGCCAGCAGTTCCCTGACCGGGCGTAGCAATCAGCCCCAGCATTTT. It specifies CASSSLTGRSNQPQHF.

The sample holds many counts of this clonotype. The CDR3 loop is CASREDRANQPQHF. CDR3 in DNA: TGTGCCAGCAGGGAGGACAGGGCAAATCAGCCCCAGCATTTT. The chain links TRBV2 to TRBJ1-5; 8 nucleotides agree with TRBD1. The V gene end was trimmed by 6 bases and the J gene end by 4 bases; junction bases not matched to a gene: 5. This CDR3 is 14 amino acids long. Looked up from germline, CDR1 is SNHLY and CDR2 is FYNNEI.

Comment on this clonotype: A read error may explain this, as a much larger clone is one base away. This chain connects TRBV5-1 to TRBJ1-2; D call uncertain. Per germline, CDR1 SGHRS and CDR2 YFSETQ. The ends were cut back, 7 bases at V and 4 bases at J, with 14 bases in the middle. CDR3 length equals 13 residues. CDR3 sequence: CASGSDGSYGYTF. In nucleotides, the CDR3 is TGCGCCAGCGGCTCGGACGGCTCCTATGGCTACACCTTC.

This clonotype was counted at least ten times. The chain employs TRBV2 and TRBJ2-3; 7 bases line up with TRBD2. This CDR3 spans 15 amino acids. J lost 2 bases, V lost 4 bases, and 6 bases had no gene match. Germline V gene sequence: CDR1 SNHLY, CDR2 FYNNEI. In DNA, the CDR3 is TGTGCCAGCAGTGGAGTTAGCGGGTTCACAGATACGCAGTATTTT. Protein: CASSGVSGFTDTQYF.

The rearrangement uses TRBV7-6 and TRBJ1-5, with D hard to call. CDR3 length equals 14 residues. Germline V CDR1 and CDR2: SGHVS, FNYEAQ. V was trimmed by 7 bases and J by 4 bases, leaving 14 bases between them. The CDR3 nucleotides read TGTGCCAGCACCCGAGAAGGACCGAATCAGCCCCAGCATTTT. Translated: CASTREGPNQPQHF.

This clonotype occurred many times. The V and J genes are TRBV7-3 and TRBJ2-3, with D uncertain. The V end lost 1 base, the J end lost 5 bases, and 7 bases lay between the germline ends. CDR3 length: 13 amino acids. CDR1 and CDR2 (germline): SGHTA, FQGTGA. The CDR3 loop reads CASSLSSLDTQYF. In nucleotides, the CDR3 is TGTGCCAGCAGCTTAAGTTCACTAGATACGCAGTATTTT.

This clonotype appeared a few times. The chain carries TRBV6-1 and TRBJ1-5; TRBD1 is a possible D gene (5 bases). Trimming shortened V by 6 bases and J by 2 bases, and 14 bases separated the two germline ends. CDR1 and CDR2 (germline): MNHNS, SASEGT. The CDR3 spans 15 residues. The CDR3 DNA reads TGTGCCAGCAGCGGGCAGGGCTCCCGCAATCAGCCCCAGCATTTT. Its protein is CASSGQGSRNQPQHF.

The chain joins TRBV27 to TRBJ2-1; D ambiguous. This CDR3 comprises 15 residues. Per the germline V gene, CDR1 is MNHEY and CDR2 is SMNVEV (reference sequence). V lost 5 bases and J lost 0, with 11 bases in between. CDR3: CASSPGSSSYNEQFF. CDR3 bases: TGTGCCAGCAGTCCAGGATCGAGCTCCTACAATGAGCAGTTCTTC.

This clonotype was counted a few times. This chain uses TRBV3-1 with TRBJ2-1; weak D call: TRBD2 (5 bases). The V gene lost 3 bases and the J gene lost 2 bases, with 11 bases spanning the gap. Germline CDR1 LGHDT, CDR2 YNNKEL (reference sequence). There are 15 residues in the CDR3. The CDR3 here is CASSHEGTTYNEQFF. Written as DNA, the CDR3 is TGTGCCAGCAGCCACGAGGGAACTACCTACAATGAGCAGTTCTTC.

V and J are TRBV28 and TRBJ2-7; no definite D call. V was clipped by 3 bases and J by 0 bases, with 9 bases between them. The CDR3 totals 14 residues. Germline CDR1 MDHEN, CDR2 SYDVKM. CDR3 sequence reads: CASSLQEYSYEQYF. CDR3 nucleotide sequence: TGTGCCAGCAGTTTGCAAGAGTACTCCTACGAGCAGTACTTC.

The chain couples TRBV4-3 to TRBJ1-3, with D maybe TRBD1 (5 bases). The CDR3 contains 14 residues. CDR1 is LGHNA and CDR2 is YSLEER in the germline V gene. Trimming took off 5 bases at V and 2 bases at J, with 10 bases between the two ends. The DNA of the CDR3 is TGCGCCAGCAGCACCGGGGGAGCTGGAAACACCATATATTTT. Amino acids: CASSTGGAGNTIYF.

This chain links TRBV12-3 or TRBV12-4 with TRBJ2-1, with TRBD2 matching over 8 bases. The CDR3 loop spans 16 amino acids. V shed 4 bases and J 0 bases; nucleotides not matched to a gene: 5. The chain's CDR3 is CASSSNSGNSYNEQFF. The CDR3 DNA follows: TGTGCCAGCAGTTCCAATAGCGGGAACTCCTACAATGAGCAGTTCTTC.

This clonotype has ten or more counts. The rearrangement links TRBV12-3 or TRBV12-4 to TRBJ2-7; possible D gene TRBD1, 6 bases. V gave up 6 bases and J gave up 2 bases, with 14 bases separating them. The CDR3 runs to 14 residues. The CDR3 DNA reads TGTGCCAGCAGGGGGGCCTACCCTCCCTACGAGCAGTACTTC. Its translation: CASRGAYPPYEQYF.

This clonotype was seen only once. The chain joins TRBV9 to TRBJ2-2; 7 bases fit TRBD2. V dropped 1 base and J dropped 5; count of bases not matched to a gene: 14. The CDR3 runs to 18 residues. Germline loops: CDR1 SGDLS, CDR2 YYNGEE. CDR3 DNA: TGTGCCAGCAGCGTAAAGTGGGAAGCGGGATTTTCGACCGGGGAGCTGTTTTTT. Protein product: CASSVKWEAGFSTGELFF.

In its sample, this clonotype was seen many times. The chain recombines TRBV20-1 with TRBJ2-7; the match to TRBD1 covers 8 bases. Germline CDR1 is DFQATT and CDR2 is SNEGSKA (reference sequence). J gave up 3 bases and V 6 bases, and 4 bases lay outside the gene matches. The CDR3 extends over 12 amino acids. The CDR3 coding sequence is TGCAGTGCCGGACAGGGAAACTACGAGCAGTACTTC. Translation gives CSAGQGNYEQYF.

The CDR3 bases are TGTGCCAGCAGTTTTTCTGGCGGGATCCCAGCCAATGAGCAGTTCTTC. Its protein product is CASSFSGGIPANEQFF. This sequence joins TRBV28 and TRBJ2-1, with D perhaps matching TRBD2 (6 bases). Trimming shortened V by 3 bases and J by 6 bases, and 18 bases separated the two germline ends. Germline CDR1 MDHEN, CDR2 SYDVKM. This CDR3 contains 16 residues.

This clonotype has a count of ten or more. This chain connects TRBV11-2 to TRBJ2-1; 8 nucleotides line up with TRBD2. The CDR3 extends over 15 amino acids. V dropped 4 bases and J dropped 9; count of bases not matched to a gene: 11. Germline-derived CDR1 and CDR2 are SGHAT and FQNNGV. CDR3 DNA: TGTGCCAGCAGCTCCTGGACTAGCCGTGAGGGTGAGCAGTTCTTC. Protein: CASSSWTSREGEQFF.